The next 18 T cell receptor beta chains were all read from a single sample in a study of blood T cells in healthy people across ages. Using a J-beta primer mix together with a sample-barcoded 5' primer, a second PCR was run for roughly 7 to 12 cycles. One entry per CDR3 protein results from TCRdb running MiXCR on the 5' RACE reads. Altogether about 1.5 million distinct CDR3 sequences are present, 40% to 45% being singletons, with the ten largest covering just over 4%. The sample consisted of blood. These receptors all come from a woman under 30 in good health.

This clonotype occurred a few times. The chain uses TRBV4-1 and TRBJ2-6; D is possibly TRBD1 or TRBD2 (6 bases each). V gave up 5 bases and J gave up 1 base, with 15 bases separating them. Germline loops: CDR1 MGHRA, CDR2 YSYEKL. CDR3 size: 17 residues. CDR3 in DNA: TGCGCCAGCAGCGCGGGACACAGTGTATCTGGGGCCAACGTCCTGACTTTC. Its translation: CASSAGHSVSGANVLTF.

This clonotype was detected a few times. V and J are TRBV20-1 and TRBJ1-1, with 9 bases aligning to TRBD1. The CDR3 runs 16 residues. Looked up from germline, CDR1 is DFQATT and CDR2 is SNEGSKA (reference sequence). Trimming removed 2 bases from V and 4 bases from J; junction bases left unmatched: 11. This chain's CDR3 is CSARMRTGDGGTEAFF. The CDR3 region has the DNA TGCAGTGCTAGAATGAGGACAGGGGACGGGGGCACTGAAGCTTTCTTT.

This clonotype was counted between two and nine times. The chain is built from TRBV4-3 and TRBJ1-1; 7 bases line up with TRBD1. Looked up from germline, CDR1 is LGHNA and CDR2 is YSLEER. The CDR3 covers 19 residues. After removal of 1 base from V and 4 bases from J, the junction contained 18 bases not matched to a gene. The CDR3 nucleotides read TGCGCCAGCAGCCAAGTTCGGGTCCGCCGACAGGGTCGAGGCACTGAAGCTTTCTTT. Protein product: CASSQVRVRRQGRGTEAFF.

V and J are TRBV20-1 and TRBJ1-5, with D maybe TRBD1 (5 bases). This CDR3 spans 15 amino acids. Looked up from germline, CDR1 is DFQATT and CDR2 is SNEGSKA (reference sequence). V was shortened by 2 bases and J by 2 bases, with 13 bases between the two germline ends. DNA of the CDR3: TGCAGTGCTAGAATCAGGGTCTCGGGCAATCAGCCCCAGCATTTT. Translating it yields CSARIRVSGNQPQHF.

This chain connects TRBV5-1 to TRBJ1-2; no clear D. CDR3 size: 12 residues. V was clipped by 1 base and J by 11 bases, with 12 bases between them. Germline V gene sequence: CDR1 SGHRS, CDR2 YFSETQ. The CDR3 bases are TGCGCCAGCAGCTTGACGGTGAACGAGTACACCTTC. It translates to CASSLTVNEYTF.

The V and J genes are TRBV7-3 and TRBJ2-1; TRBD2 matches at 9 bases. Germline CDR1 reads SGHTA; CDR2 reads FQGTGA. Trimming cost V 5 bases and J 6 bases; bases outside gene matches: 5. The CDR3 totals 14 residues. For the CDR3, the DNA is TGTGCCAGCAGCAATTGGGGACTAGCCAATGAGCAGTTCTTC. It specifies CASSNWGLANEQFF.

The J gene is TRBJ1-6, the V gene TRBV4-2, with D unclear. CDR1 is LGHNA, CDR2 YNFKEQ, per germline. The CDR3 covers 19 residues. V lost 4 bases, J lost 7 bases, and 26 bases lay in between. The CDR3 bases are TGTGCCAGCAGCCGGTTTGACTTATCCTCGGACGGGCCGAATTCACCCCTCCACTTT. Translation gives CASSRFDLSSDGPNSPLHF.

The V gene is TRBV12-3 or TRBV12-4, the J gene TRBJ1-1; D unclear. The CDR3 extends over 15 amino acids. The V end lost 5 bases, the J end lost 5 bases, and 18 bases lay between the germline ends. The CDR3 is CASSLSSGRGTEAFF. CDR3 in DNA: TGTGCCAGCAGTCTCTCGTCCGGCAGAGGAACTGAAGCTTTCTTT.

Worth noting for this clonotype: Germline is not matched at one junction end, which may reflect a read error. The chain joins TRBV7-7 to TRBJ2-1; 7 nucleotides agree with TRBD1. Germline CDR1 SSHAT, CDR2 FNYEAQ (reference sequence). This CDR3 is 15 amino acids long. The chain's CDR3 is CASSLAGTANNEQFF. CDR3 coding DNA: TGTGCTAGCAGCTTAGCCGGGACAGCCAACAATGAGCAGTTCTTC.

This rearrangement joins TRBV27 to TRBJ1-5, with D possibly matching TRBD1 (5 bases). Trimming stripped 3 bases from V and 0 bases from J, with 9 bases between. The CDR3 covers 15 residues. Germline CDR1 MNHEY, CDR2 SMNVEV (reference sequence). The CDR3 DNA follows: TGTGCCAGCAGTTTCGCTGACAGTAGCAATCAGCCCCAGCATTTT. It codes for CASSFADSSNQPQHF.

This rearrangement joins TRBV27 to TRBJ2-5; weak D call: TRBD2 (6 bases). The J call may be faulty, since TRBJ2-7 better matches the DNA end. CDR1 and CDR2 from the germline V gene are MNHEY and SMNVEV (reference sequence). The CDR3 runs 16 residues. The CDR3 reads CASSLIGRGDWYEQYF. CDR3 nucleotides: TGTGCCAGCAGTTTAATTGGGCGCGGGGATTGGTACGAGCAGTACTTC.

This clonotype was detected only once. This chain links TRBV28 with TRBJ2-1; 8 bases align to TRBD1. The CDR3 has 16 amino acids. V was clipped by 6 bases and J by 10 bases; unmatched bases: 17. Germline V CDR1 and CDR2: MDHEN, SYDVKM. The CDR3 region has the DNA TGTGCCAGCAGAATACCCCGACAGGGGTTAGCCTACGAGCAGTTCTTC. Amino acids: CASRIPRQGLAYEQFF.

This chain links TRBV10-3 with TRBJ2-7; TRBD1 might be the D (5 bases). Per the germline V gene, CDR1 is ENHRY and CDR2 is SYGVKD. The V end was cut by 5 bases, the J end by 7 bases, with 18 bases between. The CDR3 is 14 residues long. In DNA form, the CDR3 reads TGTGCCATCAGTAGGGGCTCCCCAAGGGATGAGCAGTACTTC. Translated: CAISRGSPRDEQYF.

The chain is built from TRBV6-4 and TRBJ2-3; weak D call: TRBD2 (6 bases). V lost 5 bases to trimming and J lost 1 base, with 16 bases between them. The CDR3 is 16 amino acids. CDR1 and CDR2 from the germline V gene are MRHNA and SNTAGT. The CDR3 spells CASSSSPGVGTDTQYF. The CDR3 DNA follows: TGTGCCAGCAGTTCCTCCCCGGGAGTTGGCACAGATACGCAGTATTTT.

The J gene is TRBJ1-5, the V gene TRBV7-9, with D possibly TRBD1 on 6 matching bases. V was cut by 2 bases and J by 3 bases, with 11 bases left in between. The CDR3 is 15 amino acids. Per germline, CDR1 SEHNR and CDR2 FQNEAQ (reference sequence). The CDR3 reads CASSLRAGANQPQHF. CDR3 DNA: TGTGCCAGCAGCTTAAGGGCAGGGGCCAATCAGCCCCAGCATTTT. The variable domain in full, completed from reference TRBV7-9 and TRBJ1-5, reads DTGVSQNPRHKITKRGQNVTFRCDPISEHNRLYWYRQTLGQGPEFLTYFQNEAQLEKSRLLSDRFSAERPKGSFSTLEIQRTEQGDSAMYLCASSLRAGANQPQHFGDGTRLSIL.

This clonotype has a handful of counts. The V call is TRBV20-1, the J call TRBJ2-1; D not certain. V was trimmed by 1 base and J by 2 bases, leaving 9 bases between them. Germline loops: CDR1 DFQATT, CDR2 SNEGSKA (reference sequence). The CDR3 extends over 14 amino acids. CDR3 coding DNA: TGCAGTGCTAGAGCACTAAAGCCCTACAATGAGCAGTTCTTC. Translation: CSARALKPYNEQFF.

The CDR3 DNA reads as TGTGCCAGCGGGGCTAGCTCCTACAATGAGCAGTACTTC. Amino acids: CASGASSYNEQYF. The chain carries TRBV28 and TRBJ2-5; possibly TRBD1 or TRBD2 for D (5 bases each). Germline CDR1 and CDR2: MDHEN and SYDVKM. V was shortened by 8 bases and J by 11 bases, with 21 bases between the two germline ends. CDR3 length: 13 residues.

The V call is TRBV10-3, the J call TRBJ2-2, with TRBD2 identical over 8 bases. Per the germline V gene, CDR1 is ENHRY and CDR2 is SYGVKD. V was pared by 4 bases and J by 0 bases, with 1 base of the junction left unmatched. This CDR3 spans 15 amino acids. CDR3 amino acids: CAISVLAANTGELFF. CDR3 in DNA: TGTGCCATCAGTGTACTAGCGGCGAACACCGGGGAGCTGTTTTTT.